This T cell receptor beta chain was profiled in a study of blood T cell repertoires in COVID-19. Overall study context: From the United States, Italy and Spain came samples of acute and convalescent COVID-19.

There are 14 residues in the CDR3. The germline gives CDR1 SNHLY, CDR2 FYNNEI. V lost 7 bases, J lost 4 bases, and 10 bases stayed unmatched. Libraries were prepared by immunoSEQ multiplex PCR; TCRdb keeps only in-frame clonotypes and omits some of them. The sample holds approximately 100,000 clones, approximately 88% seen once. This receptor was identified in a human donor in a cohort sampled during active COVID-19. This chain links TRBV2 with TRBJ2-7; 7 bases agree with TRBD1. Material for sequencing was peripheral blood. Here the CDR3 DNA reads TGTGCCAGCAATCCAGTGGGACAGCCTTACGAGCAGTACTTC. It codes for CASNPVGQPYEQYF. Full variable domain (missing parts from reference TRBV2 and TRBJ2-7): EPEVTQTPSHQVTQMGQEVILRCVPISNHLYFYWYRQILGQKVEFLVSFYNNEISEKSEIFDDQFSVERPDGSNFTLKIRSTKLEDSAMYFCASNPVGQPYEQYFGPGTRLTVT.